This is a list of T cell receptor beta chains from one sample in a study of T-cell memory formation after mild COVID-19. TCRdb itself ran the 5' RACE reads through MiXCR, one entry per CDR3 protein. This table has about 440,000 distinct CDR3 sequences, about 19% appearing once. Sequencing used PBMCs or a T cell subset sorted from them (not recorded which). Receptors were obtained from an adult woman who had mild COVID-19 (a few samples of this study predate the infection). Cell type and time point are not known. The CDR3 runs from the conserved cysteine through the conserved F or W. D genes are given only for firm matches. Some rows have no size entry. The others give once, few or many, or a class for an expanded clone.

size,D,V,J,DNA,CDR3
few,-,TRBV7-8,TRBJ2-5,TGTGCCACCCTTAAGGAGACCCAGTACTTC,CATLKETQYF
-,TRBD1,TRBV6-5,TRBJ2-1,TGTGCCAGCAGCTCGAGGACAGGGGTGAATGAGCAGTTCTTC,CASSSRTGVNEQFF
-,TRBD2,TRBV7-2,TRBJ2-5,TGTGCCAGCAGCGCGCAGACTAGCGGGGGGGAGACCCAGTACTTC,CASSAQTSGGETQYF
few,TRBD1,TRBV12-3/TRBV12-4,TRBJ1-4,TGTGCCAGCAGTTTCCCAGGGGGTAATGAAAAACTGTTTTTT,CASSFPGGNEKLFF
few,TRBD2,TRBV18,TRBJ2-7,TGTGCCAGCTTACCGACTAGCGGAAACTCCTACGAGCAGTACTTC,CASLPTSGNSYEQYF
few,-,TRBV6-6,TRBJ1-1,TGTGCCAGCAGTTACGGGGGGGGCTCCATGAACACTGAAGCTTTCTTT,CASSYGGGSMNTEAFF
-,-,TRBV7-7,TRBJ2-7,TGTGCTAGCAGCCACGCCGCAGGATACGAGCAGTACTTC,CASSHAAGYEQYF
-,TRBD2,TRBV5-1,TRBJ2-1,TGCGCCAGCAGCAGGATAGCGGGGGGGAACAATGAGCAGTTCTTC,CASSRIAGGNNEQFF
-,-,TRBV11-2,TRBJ2-2,TGTGCCAGCAGCCCCGGGCGGGCGGAGCTGTTTTTT,CASSPGRAELFF
few,-,TRBV6-2/TRBV6-3,TRBJ2-5,TGTGCCAGCAGGGTAATCGCGCAAGAGACCCAGTACTTC,CASRVIAQETQYF
few,-,TRBV24-1,TRBJ1-2,TGTGCCACCAGTGGACCCGAGGCAGGGATGCCTAACTATGGCTACACCTTC,CATSGPEAGMPNYGYTF
few,TRBD1,TRBV20-1,TRBJ2-5,TGCAGTGCCGAACAGGGGGTCCAAGAGACCCAGTACTTC,CSAEQGVQETQYF
few,TRBD1,TRBV4-2,TRBJ1-2,TGTGCCAGCAGCCACCGACGAGGAGACAGGGCTAACTATGGCTACACCTTC,CASSHRRGDRANYGYTF
few,TRBD1,TRBV7-9,TRBJ1-1,TGTGCCAGCAGCTTACCTTCGGGGGGACAGGCGAACACTGAAGCTTTCTTT,CASSLPSGGQANTEAFF
few,TRBD1,TRBV18,TRBJ1-1,TGTGCCAGCTCAACTGCCGGGACAGATACTGAAGCTTTCTTT,CASSTAGTDTEAFF
few,-,TRBV6-5,TRBJ2-7,TGTGCCAGCACCTTCGGACGGGGATACGAGCAGTACTTC,CASTFGRGYEQYF
-,-,TRBV10-3,TRBJ1-1,TGTGCCATCAGTGGACACGATAACACTGAAGCTTTCTTT,CAISGHDNTEAFF
few,-,TRBV5-1,TRBJ1-1,TGCGCCAGCAGCTTTGTCGGACGGCGGGTCGCTGAAGCTTTCTTT,CASSFVGRRVAEAFF
-,-,TRBV20-1,TRBJ2-2,TGCAGTGCTATCGGGTCCCCAGGGACAGCGGGCAGGTGGAACACCGGGGAGCTGTTTTTT,CSAIGSPGTAGRWNTGELFF
-,-,TRBV2,TRBJ2-3,TGTGCCAGCAGTGAAGCGGAGAGGAGGAGCACAGATACGCAGTATTTT,CASSEAERRSTDTQYF
-,-,TRBV5-1,TRBJ2-2,TGCGCCAGCAGCTTGGGTCAGAACAACGGGGAGCTGTTTTTT,CASSLGQNNGELFF
-,-,TRBV25-1,TRBJ2-3,TGTGCCAGCAGTGAAGGGTCAGGGCGTTACGTTGATACGCAGTATTTT,CASSEGSGRYVDTQYF
-,TRBD2,TRBV7-3,TRBJ2-1,TGTGCCAGCAGCCCTCGGGGGGGGGCCGTTTTTGAGCAGTTCTTC,CASSPRGGAVFEQFF
few,-,TRBV7-9,TRBJ1-1,TGTGCCAGCAGCCTATTACAGGGTACTGAAGCTTTCTTT,CASSLLQGTEAFF
-,TRBD1,TRBV20-1,TRBJ1-2,TGCAGTGCTAGAGATCGCGGACAGGGGGCCGGCTATGGCTACACCTTC,CSARDRGQGAGYGYTF
-,TRBD1,TRBV9,TRBJ1-1,TGTGCCAGCAGCGTAGACTCGGCAGGGGGGCGGACTGAAGCTTTCTTT,CASSVDSAGGRTEAFF
-,TRBD1,TRBV7-9,TRBJ1-5,TGTGCCAGCAGCGCGGACAGGGAATGGGCCCAGCATTTT,CASSADREWAQHF
few,-,TRBV4-2,TRBJ2-7,TGTGCCAGCAGCCAAGAGGTCTTGAGTTACGAGCAGTACTTC,CASSQEVLSYEQYF
-,-,TRBV12-3/TRBV12-4,TRBJ2-7,TGTGCCAGCAGACCCCCATCTAGGGACGAGCAGTACTTC,CASRPPSRDEQYF
few,TRBD2,TRBV6-6,TRBJ2-3,TGTGCCAGCAGTTACGCGACTAGCGGGAGGTGGGATGCAGATACGCAGTATTTT,CASSYATSGRWDADTQYF